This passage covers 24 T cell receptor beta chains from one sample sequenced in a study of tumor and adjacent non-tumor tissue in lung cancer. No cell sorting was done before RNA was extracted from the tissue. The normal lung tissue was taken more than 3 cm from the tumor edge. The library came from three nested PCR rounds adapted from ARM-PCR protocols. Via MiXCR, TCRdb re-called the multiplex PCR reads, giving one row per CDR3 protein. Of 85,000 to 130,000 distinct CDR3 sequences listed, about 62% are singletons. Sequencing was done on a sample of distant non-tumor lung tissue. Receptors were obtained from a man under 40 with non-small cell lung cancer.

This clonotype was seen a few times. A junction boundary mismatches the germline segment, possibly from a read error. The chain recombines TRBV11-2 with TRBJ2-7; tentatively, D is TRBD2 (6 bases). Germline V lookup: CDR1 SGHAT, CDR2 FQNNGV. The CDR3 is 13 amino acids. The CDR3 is CASSGDVAYEQCF. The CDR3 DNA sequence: TGTGCCAGTAGCGGAGACGTAGCCTACGAGCAGTGCTTC. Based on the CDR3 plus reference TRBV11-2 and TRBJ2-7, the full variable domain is EAGVAQSPRYKIIEKRQSVAFWCNPISGHATLYWYQQILGQGPKLLIQFQNNGVVDDSQLPKDRFSAERLKGVDSTLKIQPAKLEDSAVYLCASSGDVAYEQCFGPGTRLTVT.

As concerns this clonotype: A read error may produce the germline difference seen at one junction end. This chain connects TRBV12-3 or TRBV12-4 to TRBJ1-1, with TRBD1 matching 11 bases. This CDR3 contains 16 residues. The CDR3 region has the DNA TGCGCCAGCAGCTGGGACAGGGGGGAGTCTAACACTGAAGCTTTCTTT. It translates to CASSWDRGESNTEAFF.

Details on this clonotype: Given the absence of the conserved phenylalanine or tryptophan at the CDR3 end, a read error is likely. The CDR3 reads CSIEDGMGAFS. Written as DNA, the CDR3 is TGCAGCATTGAAGATGGAATGGGAGCTTTCTCT. The chain recombines TRBV29-1 with TRBJ1-1; D gene ambiguous. Germline CDR1 SQVTM, CDR2 ANQGSEA. This CDR3 has 11 amino acids.

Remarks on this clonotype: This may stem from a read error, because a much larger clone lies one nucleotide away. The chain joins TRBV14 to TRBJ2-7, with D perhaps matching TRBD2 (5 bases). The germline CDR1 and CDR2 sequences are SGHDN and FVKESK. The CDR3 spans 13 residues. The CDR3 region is CASRSADSYEQHF. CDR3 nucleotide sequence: TGTGCCAGCCGATCAGCGGACTCCTACGAGCAGCACTTC.

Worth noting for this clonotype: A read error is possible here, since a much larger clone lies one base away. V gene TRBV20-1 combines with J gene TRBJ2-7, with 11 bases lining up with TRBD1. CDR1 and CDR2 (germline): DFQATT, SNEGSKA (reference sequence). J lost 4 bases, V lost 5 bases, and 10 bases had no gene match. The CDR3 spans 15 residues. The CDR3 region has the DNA TGCAGTGCTGGCGGGACAGGGGGTTATCTTTACGAGCAGTACTTC. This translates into CSAGGTGGYLYEQYF.

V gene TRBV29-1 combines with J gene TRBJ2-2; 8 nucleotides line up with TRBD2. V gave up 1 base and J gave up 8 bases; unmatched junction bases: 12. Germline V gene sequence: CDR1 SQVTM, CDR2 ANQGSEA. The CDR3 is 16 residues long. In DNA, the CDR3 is TGCAGCGTTGAAGGGAGGGGACTAGTGAATACAGGGGAGCTGTTTTTT. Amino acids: CSVEGRGLVNTGELFF.

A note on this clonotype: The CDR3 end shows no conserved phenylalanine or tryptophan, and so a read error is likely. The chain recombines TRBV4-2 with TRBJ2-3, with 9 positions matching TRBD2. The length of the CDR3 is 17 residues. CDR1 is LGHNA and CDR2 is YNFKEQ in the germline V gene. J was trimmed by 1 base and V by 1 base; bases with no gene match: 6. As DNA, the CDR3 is TGTGCCAGCAGCCAAGGGCTAGCGGGGATGCGCACAGATACGCAGTATTCT. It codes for CASSQGLAGMRTDTQYS.

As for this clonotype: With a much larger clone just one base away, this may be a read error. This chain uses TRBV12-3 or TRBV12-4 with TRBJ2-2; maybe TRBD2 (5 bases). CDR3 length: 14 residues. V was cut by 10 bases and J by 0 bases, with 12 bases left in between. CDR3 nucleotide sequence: TGTGCCAACAAGGGCGGGCCGAACACCGGGGAGCTGTTTTTT. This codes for CANKGGPNTGELFF.

The CDR3 DNA is TGTGCCAGCAGCTTAGGCTCCCTTAGCAGAGATGAGCAGTTCTTC. Translated: CASSLGSLSRDEQFF. The chain carries TRBV11-3 and TRBJ2-1, with no clear D. The V end was cut by 1 base, the J end by 8 bases, with 15 bases between. Germline CDR1 and CDR2: SGHNT and YENEEA. CDR3 length: 15 amino acids.

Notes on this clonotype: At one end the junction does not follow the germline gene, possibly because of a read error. The CDR3 nucleotides are TGTGCCGGCAGCCTTAGACTAGCGGGGTCGGAGACCCAGTATTTC. It translates to CAGSLRLAGSETQYF. The chain carries TRBV5-4 and TRBJ2-5; 11 nucleotides agree with TRBD2. Germline V gene data show CDR1 as SGHNT and CDR2 as YYREEE (reference sequence). There are 15 residues in the CDR3.

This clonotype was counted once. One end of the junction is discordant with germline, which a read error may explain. The CDR3 region has the DNA TGCAGTACTAAAGATGTTGCGGTAGCTGTATACAATGATCAGTTCTTC. Translating it yields CSTKDVAVAVYNDQFF. This chain joins TRBV20-1 and TRBJ2-1; unclear D gene. The CDR3 contains 16 residues. In germline, CDR1 is DFQATT, CDR2 SNEGSKA (reference sequence).

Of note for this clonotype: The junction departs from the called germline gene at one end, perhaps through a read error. The CDR3 DNA sequence: TGCAGTACTAGTCAGATCCAAGAGACCCAGTACTTC. As protein: CSTSQIQETQYF. The J gene is TRBJ2-5, the V gene TRBV20-1; TRBD2 might be the D (5 bases). This CDR3 has 12 amino acids. Germline loops: CDR1 DFQATT, CDR2 SNEGSKA (reference sequence).

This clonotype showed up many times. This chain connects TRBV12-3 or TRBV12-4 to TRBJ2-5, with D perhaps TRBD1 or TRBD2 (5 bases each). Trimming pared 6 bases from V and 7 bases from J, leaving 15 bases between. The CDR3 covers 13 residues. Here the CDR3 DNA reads TGTGCCAGCAGCACGTTGGGGGTGGGGACCCAGTACTTC. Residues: CASSTLGVGTQYF.

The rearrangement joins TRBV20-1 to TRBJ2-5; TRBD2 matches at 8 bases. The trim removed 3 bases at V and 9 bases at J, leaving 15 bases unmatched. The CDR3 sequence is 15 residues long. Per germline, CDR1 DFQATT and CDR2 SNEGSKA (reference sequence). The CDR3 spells CSARDQRGPPGAQYF. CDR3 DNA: TGCAGTGCTAGGGATCAGCGGGGGCCCCCCGGGGCCCAGTACTTC.

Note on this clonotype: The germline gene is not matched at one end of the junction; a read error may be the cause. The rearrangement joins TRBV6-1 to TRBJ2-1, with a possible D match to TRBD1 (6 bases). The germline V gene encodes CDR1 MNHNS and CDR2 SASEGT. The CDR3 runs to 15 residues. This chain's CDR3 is CASSQGPGDGSRQLF. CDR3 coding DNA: TGTGCCAGCAGCCAGGGGCCAGGGGATGGGAGTAGGCAGCTCTTC.

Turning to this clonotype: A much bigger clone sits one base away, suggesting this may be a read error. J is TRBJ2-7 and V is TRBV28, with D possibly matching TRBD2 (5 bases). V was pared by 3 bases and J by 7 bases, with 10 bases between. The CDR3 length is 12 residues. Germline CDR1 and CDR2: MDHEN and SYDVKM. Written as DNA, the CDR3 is TGTGCCAGCAGTTTCGGGGTCTATGAGCAGTACTTC. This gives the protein CASSFGVYEQYF.

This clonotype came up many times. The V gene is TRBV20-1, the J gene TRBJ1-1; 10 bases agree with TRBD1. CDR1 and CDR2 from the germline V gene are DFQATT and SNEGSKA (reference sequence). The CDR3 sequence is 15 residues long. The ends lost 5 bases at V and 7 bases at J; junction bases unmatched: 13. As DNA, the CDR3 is TGCAGTGCTGGTTCCGGACAGGGGGGCCAAATTGAAGCTTTCTTT. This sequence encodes CSAGSGQGGQIEAFF.

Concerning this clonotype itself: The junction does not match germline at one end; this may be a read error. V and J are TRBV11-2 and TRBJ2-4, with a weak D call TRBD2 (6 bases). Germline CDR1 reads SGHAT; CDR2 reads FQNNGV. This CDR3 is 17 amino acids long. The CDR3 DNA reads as TGTGCCAGCAGTTTAGGCGGGGCGTTTCTAGCCAAAAACATTCAGTACTTC. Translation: CASSLGGAFLAKNIQYF.

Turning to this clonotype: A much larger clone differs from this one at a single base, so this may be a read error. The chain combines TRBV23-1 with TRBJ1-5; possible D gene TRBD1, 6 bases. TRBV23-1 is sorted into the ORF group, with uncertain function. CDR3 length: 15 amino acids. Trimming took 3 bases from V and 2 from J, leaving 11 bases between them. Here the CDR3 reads CASSHWEGGNQPQHF. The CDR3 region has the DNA TGCGCCAGCAGTCATTGGGAGGGGGGCAATCAGCCCCAGCATTTT.

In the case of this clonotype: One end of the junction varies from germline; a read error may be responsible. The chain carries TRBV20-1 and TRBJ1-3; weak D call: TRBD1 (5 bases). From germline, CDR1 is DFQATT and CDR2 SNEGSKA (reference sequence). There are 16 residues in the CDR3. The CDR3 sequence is CNAKPTGGGSGNTIYF. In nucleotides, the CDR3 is TGCAATGCTAAACCCACTGGGGGAGGCTCTGGAAACACCATATATTTT.

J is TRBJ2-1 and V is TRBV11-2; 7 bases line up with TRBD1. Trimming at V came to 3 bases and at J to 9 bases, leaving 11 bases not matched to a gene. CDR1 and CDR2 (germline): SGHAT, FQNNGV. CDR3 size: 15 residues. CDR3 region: CASSFRQGIHSEQFF. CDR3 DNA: TGTGCCAGCAGCTTTCGACAGGGAATTCACAGTGAGCAGTTCTTC. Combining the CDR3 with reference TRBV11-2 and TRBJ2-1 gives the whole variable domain EAGVAQSPRYKIIEKRQSVAFWCNPISGHATLYWYQQILGQGPKLLIQFQNNGVVDDSQLPKDRFSAERLKGVDSTLKIQPAKLEDSAVYLCASSFRQGIHSEQFFGPGTRLTVL.

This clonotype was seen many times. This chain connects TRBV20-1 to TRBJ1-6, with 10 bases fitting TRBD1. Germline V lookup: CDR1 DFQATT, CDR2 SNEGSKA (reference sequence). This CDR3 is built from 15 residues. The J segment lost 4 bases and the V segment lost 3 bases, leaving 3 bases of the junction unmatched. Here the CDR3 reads CSASKDRGYNSPLHF. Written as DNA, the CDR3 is TGCAGTGCTAGCAAGGACAGGGGGTATAATTCACCCCTCCACTTT.

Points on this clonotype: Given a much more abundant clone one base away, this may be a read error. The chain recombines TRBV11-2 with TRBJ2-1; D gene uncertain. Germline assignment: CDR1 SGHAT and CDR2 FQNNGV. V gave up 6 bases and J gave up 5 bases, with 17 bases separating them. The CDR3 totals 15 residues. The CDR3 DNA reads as TGTGCCAGCAGGGCTCTTCGGAGATCCGACAATGAGCAGTTCTTC. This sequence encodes CASRALRRSDNEQFF.

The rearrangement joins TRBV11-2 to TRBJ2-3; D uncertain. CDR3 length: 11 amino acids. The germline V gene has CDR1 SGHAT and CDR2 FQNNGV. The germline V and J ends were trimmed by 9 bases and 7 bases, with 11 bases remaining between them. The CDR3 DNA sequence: TGTGCCAGTACCTTTGTAAATACGCAGTATTTT. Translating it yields CASTFVNTQYF. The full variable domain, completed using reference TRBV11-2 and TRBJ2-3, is EAGVAQSPRYKIIEKRQSVAFWCNPISGHATLYWYQQILGQGPKLLIQFQNNGVVDDSQLPKDRFSAERLKGVDSTLKIQPAKLEDSAVYLCASTFVNTQYFGPGTRLTVL.